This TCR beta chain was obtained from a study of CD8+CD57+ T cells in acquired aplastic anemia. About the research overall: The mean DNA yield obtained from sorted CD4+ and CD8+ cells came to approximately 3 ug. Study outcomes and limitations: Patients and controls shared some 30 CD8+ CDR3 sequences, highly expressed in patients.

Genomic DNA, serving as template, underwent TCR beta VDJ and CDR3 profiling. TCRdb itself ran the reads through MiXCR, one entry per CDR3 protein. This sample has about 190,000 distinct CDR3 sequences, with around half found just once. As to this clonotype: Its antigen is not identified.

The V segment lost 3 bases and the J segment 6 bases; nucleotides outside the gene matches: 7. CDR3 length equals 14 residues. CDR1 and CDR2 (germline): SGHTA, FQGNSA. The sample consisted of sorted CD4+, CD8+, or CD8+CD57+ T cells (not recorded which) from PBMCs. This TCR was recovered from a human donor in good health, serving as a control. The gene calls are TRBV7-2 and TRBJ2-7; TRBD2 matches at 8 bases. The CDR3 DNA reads TGTGCCAGCAGCTTCGGGCTAGCGGGTTCCGAGCAGTACTTC. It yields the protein CASSFGLAGSEQYF. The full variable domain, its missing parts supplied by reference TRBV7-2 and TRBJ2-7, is GAGVSQSPSNKVTEKGKDVELRCDPISGHTALYWYRQSLGQGLEFLIYFQGNSAPDKSGLPSDRFSAERTGGSVSTLTIQRTQQEDSAVYLCASSFGLAGSEQYFGPGTRLTVT.